A selection of T cell receptor beta chains follows, all from one sample in a study of T and B cells in COVID-19 patients. MiXCR was run by TCRdb on the multiplex PCR reads, yielding one entry per CDR3 protein. This table has 7,000 to 8,000 distinct CDR3 sequences, approximately 24% appearing once. The sequencing sample was made of blood. Receptor source: a human donor with active COVID-19. Each CDR3 is given with its conserved first and last residue. The D gene is left open where the match is weak. Not every row has a clone size; where given, it reads once, few, many or a size class.

- medium-sized TRBJ2-2 TRBV6-4 CASSDTNTGELFF TGTGCCAGCAGTGACACGAACACCGGGGAGCTGTTTTTT
- few TRBJ1-1 TRBV6-6 CASSYSRGRKNEAFF TGTGCCAGCAGTTACTCACGGGGGCGGAAGAACGAAGCTTTCTTT
TRBD1 few TRBJ1-5 TRBV6-1 CASSPGQINQPQHF TGTGCCAGCAGTCCGGGACAGATTAATCAGCCCCAGCATTTT
TRBD2 many TRBJ2-3 TRBV6-6 CASSLPSGGTDTQYF TGTGCCAGCAGCCTTCCTAGCGGGGGCACAGATACGCAGTATTTT
- medium-sized TRBJ2-7 TRBV19 CASSRGDYEQYF TGTGCCAGTAGTAGGGGAGACTACGAGCAGTACTTC
- medium-sized TRBJ1-1 TRBV27 CASSMTENTEAFF TGTGCCAGCAGTATGACAGAGAACACTGAAGCTTTCTTT
TRBD1 - TRBJ2-5 TRBV30 CAWSVRTGGAETQYF TGTGCCTGGAGTGTACGGACAGGGGGCGCGGAGACCCAGTACTTC
- - TRBJ1-2 TRBV6-4 CASSEFSGYTF TGTGCCAGCAGTGAGTTTAGTGGCTACACCTTC
- few TRBJ1-5 TRBV7-9 CASMEGGGNQPQHF TGTGCCAGCATGGAGGGGGGTGGCAATCAGCCCCAGCATTTT
- medium-sized TRBJ2-5 TRBV6-6 CASKRGGVRETQYF TGTGCCAGCAAGAGGGGAGGAGTGCGGGAGACCCAGTACTTC
- - TRBJ2-7 TRBV4-3 CASSQEVRAMGGSQYF TGCGCCAGCAGCCAAGAAGTTCGGGCAATGGGGGGATCGCAGTACTTC
- - TRBJ2-5 TRBV7-2 CASSLGWGRETQYF TGTGCCAGCAGCTTGGGTTGGGGCCGAGAGACCCAGTACTTC
- many TRBJ2-3 TRBV6-6 CASRVGNTDTQYF TGTGCCAGCAGGGTGGGTAACACGGATACGCAGTATTTT
- medium-sized TRBJ2-1 TRBV7-9 CASRQSRVAPYNEQFF TGTGCCAGCAGGCAGAGCCGGGTCGCCCCTTACAATGAGCAGTTCTTC
- medium-sized TRBJ2-3 TRBV6-6 CASRRDGTDTQYF TGTGCCAGCAGGAGGGACGGCACAGATACGCAGTATTTT
- medium-sized TRBJ2-3 TRBV5-6 CASSLYHRVAPSTDTQYF TGTGCCAGCAGCCTATATCATAGGGTGGCCCCTAGCACAGATACGCAGTATTTT
TRBD2 - TRBJ2-1 TRBV7-2 CASSSLGRDVQFF TGTGCCAGCAGCTCCCTCGGGAGGGACGTGCAGTTCTTC
- medium-sized TRBJ2-7 TRBV15 CATSSRGLGYEQYF TGTGCCACCAGCAGCAGGGGCTTAGGCTACGAGCAGTACTTC
- medium-sized TRBJ2-3 TRBV5-6 CASSLVQSTDTQYF TGTGCCAGCAGCTTGGTACAGAGCACAGATACGCAGTATTTT
- - TRBJ1-6 TRBV4-2 CASSQDPEDSPLHF TGTGCCAGCAGCCAAGATCCTGAGGATTCACCCCTCCACTTT
- medium-sized TRBJ2-5 TRBV29-1 CSARGRGGVGETQYF TGCAGCGCCCGGGGGAGGGGGGGGGTAGGAGAGACCCAGTACTTC
- - TRBJ1-3 TRBV6-1 CASRRIGDYGNTIYF TGTGCCAGCAGAAGAATAGGGGATTATGGAAACACCATATATTTT
- - TRBJ2-1 TRBV9 CASSVGAGAYNEQFF TGTGCCAGCAGCGTAGGAGCAGGGGCCTACAATGAGCAGTTCTTC
- - TRBJ1-2 TRBV20-1 CSARAGDGYTF TGCAGTGCTAGGGCAGGGGATGGCTACACCTTC
TRBD1 - TRBJ1-3 TRBV6-2/TRBV6-3 CASTPNRGGNTIYF TGTGCCAGCACCCCAAACAGGGGCGGAAACACCATATATTTT
- - TRBJ2-2 TRBV20-1 CSAPGRGLRTGELFF TGCAGTGCCCCCGGTCGGGGGTTGCGGACCGGGGAGCTGTTTTTT
- medium-sized TRBJ2-7 TRBV19 CASSIVPGIEQYF TGTGCCAGTAGTATAGTTCCAGGGATCGAGCAGTACTTC
TRBD1 once TRBJ2-4 TRBV6-5 CASSEGTGGIQYF TGTGCCAGCAGTGAAGGGACAGGGGGCATTCAGTACTTC
- few TRBJ2-7 TRBV6-2/TRBV6-3 CASRRLQGGNEQYF TGTGCCAGCAGACGACTCCAGGGTGGCAACGAGCAGTACTTC
- few TRBJ1-1 TRBV5-4 CASSLLNTEAFF TGTGCCAGCAGCTTGCTGAACACTGAAGCTTTCTTT
TRBD1 medium-sized TRBJ2-7 TRBV5-5 CASSPLGTVVEQYF TGTGCCAGCAGCCCGCTCGGGACAGTCGTCGAGCAGTACTTC
TRBD1 few TRBJ1-3 TRBV7-6 CASSLSARGTGNTIYF TGTGCCAGCAGCTTATCGGCCAGGGGGACAGGAAACACCATATATTTT
- few TRBJ2-3 TRBV10-3 CAISESTRGLSSTDTQYF TGTGCCATCAGTGAGTCGACCCGGGGGCTCTCTAGCACAGATACGCAGTATTTT
- - TRBJ2-2 TRBV20-1 CSASWGRKTGELFF TGCAGTGCTAGTTGGGGGAGAAAGACCGGGGAGCTGTTTTTT
- few TRBJ2-4 TRBV7-2 CASSPDRTIAKNIQYF TGTGCCAGCAGCCCCGACAGGACAATAGCCAAAAACATTCAGTACTTC
- medium-sized TRBJ2-5 TRBV6-5 CASKRAQLPLTQYF TGTGCCAGCAAACGGGCGCAGTTACCTTTGACCCAGTACTTC
- medium-sized TRBJ2-7 TRBV30 CAWSGPQGLPPYEQYF TGTGCCTGGAGTGGCCCCCAGGGCCTCCCCCCCTACGAGCAGTACTTC
- - TRBJ2-7 TRBV10-3 CAILQDSTYEQYF TGTGCCATCCTACAGGACTCCACCTACGAGCAGTACTTC
- medium-sized TRBJ2-3 TRBV27 CASSPRSPSTDTQYF TGTGCCAGCAGTCCTAGGAGCCCTAGCACAGATACGCAGTATTTT
- many TRBJ2-5 TRBV5-6 CASSTGRPGTQYF TGTGCCAGCAGCACGGGCCGTCCGGGGACCCAGTACTTC
- - TRBJ1-2 TRBV20-1 CSAQAGLYGYTF TGCAGTGCTCAAGCGGGGTTATATGGCTACACCTTC
- medium-sized TRBJ2-2 TRBV27 CASSLNTGELFF TGTGCCAGCAGCCTCAACACCGGGGAGCTGTTTTTT
TRBD2 medium-sized TRBJ2-3 TRBV6-2/TRBV6-3 CASSSGGAHTDTQYF TGTGCCAGCTCTAGCGGGGGGGCACACACAGATACGCAGTATTTT
- medium-sized TRBJ2-7 TRBV27 CASGEQYF TGTGCCAGCGGAGAGCAGTACTTC
- few TRBJ1-1 TRBV5-6 CASSLEVLGTNTEAFF TGTGCCAGCAGCTTGGAGGTTCTGGGTACGAACACTGAAGCTTTCTTT
- few TRBJ1-1 TRBV27 CASSTNRALRMNTEAFF TGTGCCAGCAGTACCAACAGGGCTTTGAGAATGAACACTGAAGCTTTCTTT
- few TRBJ2-1 TRBV6-4 CASSDSTINEQFF TGTGCCAGCAGTGACTCGACCATTAACGAGCAGTTCTTC
- - TRBJ2-5 TRBV10-1 CASSEGRGSAREVSETQYF TGCGCCAGCAGTGAGGGGCGAGGCAGCGCCAGGGAGGTGTCAGAGACCCAGTACTTC
- medium-sized TRBJ2-3 TRBV11-1 CASTPQGWEEDTQYF TGTGCCAGCACCCCCCAGGGGTGGGAAGAAGATACGCAGTATTTT
TRBD1 many TRBJ1-6 TRBV18 CASSPPRTGIGNSPLHF TGTGCCAGCTCACCTCCCCGGACAGGGATAGGAAACTCACCCCTCCACTTT
TRBD1 medium-sized TRBJ1-6 TRBV6-5 CASSYSWTGVGGSPLHF TGTGCCAGCAGTTACTCTTGGACAGGAGTAGGTGGTTCACCCCTCCACTTT
- - TRBJ2-7 TRBV11-2 CASSLDDPSSYEQYF TGTGCCAGCAGCTTAGATGACCCTAGCTCCTACGAGCAGTACTTC
- - TRBJ1-1 TRBV7-9 CASSSRGGGTEAFF TGTGCCAGCAGCTCCCGGGGGGGTGGAACTGAAGCTTTCTTT
- - TRBJ1-3 TRBV6-6 CASSTTGSSGNTIYF TGTGCCAGCAGTACAACAGGTTCCTCTGGAAACACCATATATTTT
- medium-sized TRBJ2-7 TRBV29-1 CSVGAGYEQYF TGCAGCGTGGGAGCAGGGTACGAGCAGTACTTC
- - TRBJ1-6 TRBV6-5 CASSYSISSGSSYNSPLHF TGTGCCAGCAGTTACTCGATCTCCTCAGGTAGCTCCTATAATTCACCCCTCCACTTT